The clone carrying this TCR beta chain has more than one count but fewer than ten. As yet, its antigen is unknown. This record comes from a study of T cells after yellow fever vaccination. TCRdb fed the 5' RACE reads into MiXCR, producing one record per CDR3 protein. The sample includes approximately 550,000 distinct CDR3 sequences, 15% to 20% of them seen just once. Regarding the study as a whole: Re-detected after boosting: most primary clones, 96% of CD4 and roughly 90% of CD8. Researchers cautioned that FACS-sorted repertoires could harbor abundant clonotypes contaminating from the bulk population.

Germline lookup yields CDR1 SQVTM and CDR2 ANQGSEA. CDR3 length equals 16 residues. With V trimmed by 5 bases and J by 1 base, 8 bases remained unmatched. This receptor was obtained from a man aged 25-45 years who received the YFV17D yellow fever vaccine. The sequencing here drew on PBMCs, taken 15 days after the yellow fever booster vaccination. The chain has TRBV29-1 and TRBJ2-2; 9 bases are a match to TRBD1. The CDR3 DNA follows: TGCAGCGTTCTAAACAGGGGGCGCGGGAACACCGGGGAGCTGTTTTTT. Translated, it gives CSVLNRGRGNTGELFF.